The 17 T cell receptor beta chains in this list originate from one sample, sequenced in a study of Ad26.COV2.S vaccination and SARS-CoV-2 variants. Treatment denoted: around 19 received Ad26.COV2.S at low or high dose, single or two shots; several received placebo; per-sample allocation not given. Sample collection was performed on day 63 after the first vaccine or placebo injection. Sequencing used immunoSEQ multiplex PCR; TCRdb keeps in-frame clones, though not all of them. This table holds approximately 500,000 clones, around 90% found once. Material: peripheral blood, obtained in a trial of Ad26.COV2.S vaccine versus placebo. These receptors were obtained from a person aged 18 to 59 who received the Ad26.COV2.S COVID-19 vaccine or a placebo.

This chain connects TRBV7-9 to TRBJ2-6; 7 nucleotides match TRBD1. There are 15 residues in the CDR3. Germline loops: CDR1 SEHNR, CDR2 FQNEAQ (reference sequence). Trimming at V came to 5 bases and at J to 1 base, leaving 2 bases not matched to a gene. This chain's CDR3 is CASSPQGSGANVLTF. The CDR3 coding sequence is TGTGCCAGCAGCCCACAGGGGTCTGGGGCCAACGTCCTGACTTTC.

This chain uses TRBV30 with TRBJ1-5, with D uncertain. V shed 2 bases and J shed 7 bases, with 21 bases lying between them. In germline, CDR1 is GTSNPN, CDR2 SVGIG (reference sequence). This CDR3 region has 16 residues. The CDR3 sequence is CAWSPPSPAQLQPQHF. CDR3 sequence (DNA): TGTGCCTGGAGTCCTCCCTCCCCCGCTCAACTCCAGCCCCAGCATTTT.

This rearrangement joins TRBV19 to TRBJ1-1, with no clear D. Trimming shortened V by 1 base and J by 11 bases, and 17 bases separated the two germline ends. The CDR3 has 14 amino acids. In germline, CDR1 is LNHDA, CDR2 SQIVND (reference sequence). Here the CDR3 reads CASSIVGSSHGAFF. In DNA, the CDR3 is TGTGCCAGTAGTATAGTGGGCAGCTCTCACGGGGCTTTCTTT.

The rearrangement links TRBV11-2 to TRBJ2-1, with D perhaps TRBD1 or TRBD2 (5 bases each). The V end lost 5 bases, the J end lost 7 bases, and 18 bases lay between the germline ends. The germline V gene encodes CDR1 SGHAT and CDR2 FQNNGV. CDR3 length: 15 residues. CDR3 in DNA: TGTGCCAGCAGCCCTTCGGGACCGAGTTTTAATGAGCAGTTCTTC. Translated: CASSPSGPSFNEQFF.

J is TRBJ1-6 and V is TRBV10-3; tentatively, D is TRBD1 (5 bases). V was shortened by 6 bases and J by 7 bases, with 7 bases between the two germline ends. Looked up from germline, CDR1 is ENHRY and CDR2 is SYGVKD. This CDR3 comprises 12 residues. CDR3 coding DNA: TGTGCCATCAGGGCAGGGAATTCACCCCTCCACTTT. This gives the protein CAIRAGNSPLHF.

The chain uses TRBV19 and TRBJ1-1; the match to TRBD1 covers 7 bases. With 3 bases clipped from V and 5 bases from J, the junction kept 3 bases outside the gene matches. The CDR3 is made up of 13 amino acids. Per germline, CDR1 LNHDA and CDR2 SQIVND (reference sequence). The CDR3 protein is CASSIDRETEAFF. CDR3 sequence (DNA): TGTGCCAGTAGTATCGACAGGGAAACTGAAGCTTTCTTT. Combining the CDR3 with reference TRBV19 and TRBJ1-1 gives the whole variable domain DGGITQSPKYLFRKEGQNVTLSCEQNLNHDAMYWYRQDPGQGLRLIYYSQIVNDFQKGDIAEGYSVSREKKESFPLTVTSAQKNPTAFYLCASSIDRETEAFFGQGTRLTVV.

This chain links TRBV24-1 with TRBJ2-1, with D possibly TRBD2 on 7 matching bases. The length of the CDR3 is 16 residues. The germline V and J ends were trimmed by 7 bases and 4 bases, with 19 bases remaining between them. Germline values: CDR1 KGHDR, CDR2 SFDVKD. Written as DNA, the CDR3 is TGTGCCACCAGCGAAAAGGGAGGGGGTTTATACAATGAGCAGTTCTTC. It encodes CATSEKGGGLYNEQFF.

The chain carries TRBV5-1 and TRBJ2-7; D assignment may be TRBD1 or TRBD2 (5 bases each). Trimming took off 4 bases at V and 11 bases at J, with 16 bases between the two ends. The germline gives CDR1 SGHRS, CDR2 YFSETQ. The CDR3 runs to 12 residues. The CDR3 DNA is TGCGCCAGCAGCGGGACGACATTAGAGAAGTACTTC. This gives the protein CASSGTTLEKYF.

The chain is built from TRBV7-6 and TRBJ2-1, with D possibly TRBD1 on 5 matching bases. Germline V lookup: CDR1 SGHVS, CDR2 FNYEAQ. The CDR3 runs 13 residues. V was pared by 5 bases and J by 6 bases, with 11 bases between. Here the CDR3 reads CASSQQDGNEQFF. CDR3 nucleotides: TGTGCCAGCAGCCAACAGGACGGCAATGAGCAGTTCTTC.

CDR3 DNA: TGTGCCAGCTCACCAACGGGGGGGAGTACTGAAGCTTTCTTT. It specifies CASSPTGGSTEAFF. The chain has TRBV18 and TRBJ1-1, with a tentative D call TRBD1 (5 bases). From germline, CDR1 is KGHSH and CDR2 LQKENI. V was trimmed by 2 bases and J by 5 bases, leaving 12 bases between them. The CDR3 covers 14 residues.

V is TRBV5-6 and J is TRBJ1-2; 7 positions match TRBD1. This CDR3 contains 13 residues. V was pared by 6 bases and J by 6 bases, with 8 bases of the junction left unmatched. Germline CDR1 and CDR2: SGHDT and YYEEEE. DNA for the CDR3: TGTGCCAGCACCTCGACAGGGCCAGATGGCTACACCTTC. Amino acids: CASTSTGPDGYTF.

J is TRBJ2-1 and V is TRBV27; D is uncertain. The CDR3 is 13 amino acids. Germline V CDR1 and CDR2: MNHEY, SMNVEV (reference sequence). The germline V and J ends were trimmed by 2 bases and 9 bases, with 11 bases remaining between them. In DNA form, the CDR3 reads TGTGCCAGCAGTTTAAGACCAGCTGGTGAGCAGTTCTTC. It yields the protein CASSLRPAGEQFF.

The gene calls are TRBV4-3 and TRBJ2-5; D gene unclear. This CDR3 has 14 amino acids. CDR1 and CDR2 (germline): LGHNA, YSLEER. V gave up 0 bases and J gave up 5 bases, with 10 bases separating them. CDR3 bases: TGCGCCAGCAGCCAAGATTATGGTGGGGAGACCCAGTACTTC. Translated, it gives CASSQDYGGETQYF.

V is TRBV9 and J is TRBJ2-1, with no clear D. The CDR3 covers 13 residues. Germline V CDR1 and CDR2: SGDLS, YYNGEE. The V and J ends lost 0 bases and 2 bases respectively, with 3 bases between them. The CDR3 bases are TGTGCCAGCAGCGTAGAGACCTACAATGAGCAGTTCTTC. Protein sequence: CASSVETYNEQFF.

V and J are TRBV5-1 and TRBJ2-2, with D unclear. This CDR3 contains 15 residues. CDR1 is SGHRS, CDR2 YFSETQ, per germline. V was trimmed by 0 bases and J by 6 bases, leaving 12 bases between them. CDR3 in DNA: TGCGCCAGCAGCTTGGCCAAATCGGGCTCCGGGGAGCTGTTTTTT. Its translation: CASSLAKSGSGELFF.

This chain connects TRBV27 to TRBJ2-5; 7 bases map to TRBD2. Losses at the gene ends were 6 bases for V and 1 base for J; bases not matched to a gene: 2. The CDR3 spans 13 residues. Germline CDR1 reads MNHEY; CDR2 reads SMNVEV (reference sequence). This chain's CDR3 is CASSGGSQETQYF. In nucleotides, the CDR3 is TGTGCCAGCAGCGGGGGGAGCCAAGAGACCCAGTACTTC.

This clone was detected only once. The gene calls are TRBV28 and TRBJ1-1, with D tentatively TRBD1 (6 bases). Germline loops: CDR1 MDHEN, CDR2 SYDVKM. V dropped 4 bases and J dropped 5 bases, with 14 bases sitting between them. The CDR3 has 14 amino acids. The CDR3 nucleotides read TGTGCCAGCAGTTACCGGGGGCAGTTAACTGAAGCTTTCTTT. Its protein product is CASSYRGQLTEAFF.